This T cell receptor beta chain is from a study of blood T cell repertoires in COVID-19. The germline V gene encodes CDR1 MNHNS and CDR2 SASEGT. The CDR3 runs 15 residues. V lost 2 bases to trimming and J lost 3 bases, with 13 bases between them. Participants were placed into cohorts based on the clinical history they reported. Per the authors' pipeline: Using reference gene primer amplification, nucleated cell counts were estimated. Libraries were prepared by immunoSEQ multiplex PCR; TCRdb keeps only in-frame clonotypes and omits some of them. V, J and clone size derive from that table, while D and trimming were established from the DNA sequence. This table holds 350,000 to 400,000 clones, roughly 90% found once.

The sequenced sample consisted of PBMCs or T cells enriched from blood (not recorded which). The rearrangement links TRBV6-1 to TRBJ1-1; TRBD1 might be the D (5 bases). The receptor's source is a young woman with acute COVID-19. The CDR3 DNA follows: TGTGCCAGCAGTGAACAGGGTATAGGGGACACTGAAGCTTTCTTT. It is translated as CASSEQGIGDTEAFF.